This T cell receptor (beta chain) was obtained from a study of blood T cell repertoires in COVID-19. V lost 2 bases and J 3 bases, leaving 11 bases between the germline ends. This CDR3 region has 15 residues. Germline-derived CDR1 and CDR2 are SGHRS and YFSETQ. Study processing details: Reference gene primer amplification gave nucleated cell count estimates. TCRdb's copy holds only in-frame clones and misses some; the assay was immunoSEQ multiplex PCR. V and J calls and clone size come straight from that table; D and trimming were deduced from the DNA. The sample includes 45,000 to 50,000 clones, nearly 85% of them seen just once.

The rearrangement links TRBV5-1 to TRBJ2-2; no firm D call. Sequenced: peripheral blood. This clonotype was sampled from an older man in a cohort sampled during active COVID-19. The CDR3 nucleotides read TGCGCCAGCAGCTTACCACCTCCGGACACCGGGGAGCTGTTTTTT. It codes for CASSLPPPDTGELFF.